These 28 T cell receptor beta chains were sequenced from one sample in a study of CD8+ T cells in alopecia areata. RNA extraction and reverse transcription yielded cDNA as sequencing template. TCRdb's copy holds only in-frame clones and misses some; the assay was immunoSEQ multiplex PCR. This table holds over 150,000 clones, roughly 64% found once. The treatment was: oral pan-JAK inhibitor, 5-10 mg twice daily. The sequencing used CD4+ T cells sorted from blood, collected at week 24, from a patient treated with tofacitinib. These TCRs come from a human donor with alopecia areata.

V usage is TRBV28 and J usage is TRBJ1-2; tentative D call: TRBD1 (6 bases). The V gene lost 6 bases and the J gene lost 7 bases, with 12 bases spanning the gap. The germline V gene has CDR1 MDHEN and CDR2 SYDVKM. This CDR3 contains 12 residues. CDR3 sequence (DNA): TGTGCCAGCAGCCAAACAGGGTTTGGCTACACCTTC. This translates into CASSQTGFGYTF.

V is TRBV4-3 and J is TRBJ1-1; D perhaps matches TRBD1 (5 bases). V dropped 3 bases and J dropped 2 bases, with 13 bases sitting between them. The germline gives CDR1 LGHNA, CDR2 YSLEER. This CDR3 is built from 15 residues. CDR3: CASSQRGKGNTEAFF. The CDR3 coding sequence is TGCGCCAGCAGCCAGAGGGGAAAGGGTAACACTGAAGCTTTCTTT.

This chain joins TRBV2 and TRBJ2-7; tentatively, D is TRBD1 (6 bases). This CDR3 has 15 residues. V lost 5 bases to trimming and J lost 1 base, with 15 bases between them. CDR1 SNHLY and CDR2 FYNNEI come from the germline V gene. CDR3 sequence: CASSPTEGGSYEQYF. The CDR3 region has the DNA TGTGCCAGCAGTCCCACCGAAGGGGGATCCTACGAGCAGTACTTC.

This chain uses TRBV5-1 with TRBJ2-1, with D uncertain. The germline CDR1 and CDR2 sequences are SGHRS and YFSETQ. The V gene lost 0 bases and the J gene lost 10 bases, with 5 bases spanning the gap. This CDR3 has 11 residues. CDR3 bases: TGCGCCAGCAGCTTGGAGCTAGAGCAGTTCTTC. As protein: CASSLELEQFF.

The chain combines TRBV7-8 with TRBJ1-2; D is perhaps TRBD1 (5 bases). Trimming pared 6 bases from V and 5 bases from J, leaving 19 bases between. Germline V gene data show CDR1 as SGHVS and CDR2 as FQNEAQ. This CDR3 comprises 15 residues. The CDR3 region has the DNA TGTGCCAGCAGTCAGGCTCGGGGGGTAGGGTATGGCTACACCTTC. Translated, it gives CASSQARGVGYGYTF.

The V gene is TRBV27, the J gene TRBJ2-3, with D possibly matching TRBD2 (7 bases). V lost 1 base and J 6 bases, leaving 14 bases between the germline ends. Looked up from germline, CDR1 is MNHEY and CDR2 is SMNVEV (reference sequence). This CDR3 is built from 15 residues. CDR3 in DNA: TGTGCCAGCAGTTTATGGGGGGGCATTGGGGATACGCAGTATTTT. The encoded protein is CASSLWGGIGDTQYF.

This clone has only a few counts. The chain couples TRBV7-2 to TRBJ2-3; 14 bases are shared with TRBD2. V shed 3 bases and J 7 bases; nucleotides not matched to a gene: 12. Germline CDR1 is SGHTA and CDR2 is FQGNSA. This CDR3 is 18 amino acids long. The CDR3, as DNA: TGTGCCAGCAGCTTCATAGGACTAGCGGGGGGTAAAGGAAATACGCAGTATTTT. Translated, it gives CASSFIGLAGGKGNTQYF.

V usage is TRBV19 and J usage is TRBJ2-1, with 13 bases lining up with TRBD2. Germline V gene sequence: CDR1 LNHDA, CDR2 SQIVND (reference sequence). The ends lost 4 bases at V and 4 bases at J; junction bases unmatched: 4. The CDR3 sequence is 16 residues long. In DNA form, the CDR3 reads TGTGCCAGTAGTACCCAGACTAGCGGGGGGTACAATGAGCAGTTCTTC. Its protein product is CASSTQTSGGYNEQFF. The whole variable domain, remainder taken from reference TRBV19 and TRBJ2-1, is DGGITQSPKYLFRKEGQNVTLSCEQNLNHDAMYWYRQDPGQGLRLIYYSQIVNDFQKGDIAEGYSVSREKKESFPLTVTSAQKNPTAFYLCASSTQTSGGYNEQFFGPGTRLTVL.

The chain joins TRBV5-1 to TRBJ2-3; D is possibly TRBD2 (6 bases). CDR1 is SGHRS, CDR2 YFSETQ, per germline. The CDR3 is 16 amino acids. V was clipped by 4 bases and J by 0 bases, with 15 bases between them. The CDR3 nucleotides are TGCGCCAGCAGCGGGGGACTTCTAATTAGCACAGATACGCAGTATTTT. Encoded protein: CASSGGLLISTDTQYF.

In this sample, this clone turned up once. V is TRBV5-4 and J is TRBJ2-3; the D gene is possibly TRBD2 (6 bases). The CDR3 sequence is 15 residues long. The germline V and J ends were trimmed by 5 bases and 0 bases, with 13 bases remaining between them. Germline CDR1 SGHNT, CDR2 YYREEE (reference sequence). CDR3 in DNA: TGTGCCAGCAGTCCCGGGGGTTCTAGCACAGATACGCAGTATTTT. This sequence encodes CASSPGGSSTDTQYF.

J is TRBJ2-6 and V is TRBV30; D gene unclear. Between the trimmed V and J ends, which lost 4 bases and 2 bases, there was a span of 6 bases. CDR3 length: 13 amino acids. Germline CDR1 GTSNPN, CDR2 SVGIG (reference sequence). The CDR3 loop is CAWKPTGANVLTF. Written as DNA, the CDR3 is TGTGCCTGGAAACCCACTGGGGCCAACGTCCTGACTTTC.

CDR3 bases: TGTGCCACCCAAAGTAGAGCTAATGAAAAACTGTTTTTT. Translation gives CATQSRANEKLFF. This rearrangement joins TRBV6-1 to TRBJ1-4, with no clear D. Looked up from germline, CDR1 is MNHNS and CDR2 is SASEGT. The CDR3 is made up of 13 amino acids. V lost 10 bases, J lost 3 bases, and 12 bases lay in between.

The chain carries TRBV15 and TRBJ2-2; 11 bases fit TRBD1. The CDR3 totals 16 residues. With V trimmed by 0 bases and J by 6 bases, 3 bases remained unmatched. Germline V gives CDR1 LNHNV, CDR2 YYDKDF (reference sequence). The CDR3 reads CATSRDKGQGAGELFF. Written as DNA, the CDR3 is TGTGCCACCAGCAGAGATAAGGGACAGGGGGCCGGGGAGCTGTTTTTT.

This chain links TRBV29-1 with TRBJ2-7, with 8 bases aligning to TRBD1. Trimming cost V 3 bases and J 4 bases; bases outside gene matches: 2. The CDR3 loop spans 12 amino acids. Germline V CDR1 and CDR2: SQVTM, ANQGSEA. This CDR3 reads CSVDRGRYEQYF. The DNA for the CDR3 is TGCAGCGTTGACAGGGGGCGGTACGAGCAGTACTTC.

This sequence joins TRBV30 and TRBJ2-3, with 13 bases lining up with TRBD2. CDR1 GTSNPN and CDR2 SVGIG come from the germline V gene (reference sequence). The CDR3 consists of 16 residues. J was trimmed by 6 bases and V by 2 bases; bases with no gene match: 8. For the CDR3, the DNA is TGTGCCTGGAGTTCCCGGACTAGCGGGAGTGTGGATACGCAGTATTTT. This gives the protein CAWSSRTSGSVDTQYF.

CDR3 sequence: CASSVRDRAHEQYF. For the CDR3, the DNA is TGTGCCAGCAGCGTTCGGGACAGGGCCCACGAGCAGTACTTC. The chain employs TRBV5-6 and TRBJ2-7; 9 bases are shared with TRBD1. This CDR3 region has 14 residues. V gave up 4 bases and J gave up 5 bases; unmatched junction bases: 7. CDR1 SGHDT and CDR2 YYEEEE come from the germline V gene.

This sequence joins TRBV7-9 and TRBJ1-1, with D uncertain. V lost 1 base, J lost 6 bases, and 12 bases lay in between. This CDR3 has 14 residues. The germline CDR1 and CDR2 sequences are SEHNR and FQNEAQ (reference sequence). In DNA, the CDR3 is TGTGCCAGCAGCTTAGTCCTGAAGACTTCTGAAGCTTTCTTT. Amino acid sequence: CASSLVLKTSEAFF.

In this sample, this clone turned up a few times. V gene TRBV7-2 combines with J gene TRBJ2-1, with no clear D. The ends were cut back, 2 bases at V and 9 bases at J, with 11 bases in the middle. The CDR3 totals 13 residues. Germline CDR1 and CDR2: SGHTA and FQGNSA. The CDR3 protein is CASSLNYDLEQFF. CDR3 nucleotides: TGTGCCAGCAGCTTAAACTACGACCTTGAGCAGTTCTTC.

The V gene is TRBV4-1, the J gene TRBJ2-3; D ambiguous. Germline values: CDR1 MGHRA, CDR2 YSYEKL. Trimming pared 3 bases from V and 5 bases from J, leaving 9 bases between. CDR3 length equals 13 residues. DNA of the CDR3: TGCGCCAGCAGCCAGGAGCCGGGAGATACGCAGTATTTT. Translation gives CASSQEPGDTQYF.

This clone was counted between two and nine times. The chain carries TRBV7-8 and TRBJ1-2, with a possible D match to TRBD1 (6 bases). Germline V gene lookup returns CDR1 SGHVS and CDR2 FQNEAQ. This CDR3 spans 15 amino acids. Trimming cost V 4 bases and J 0 bases, with 12 bases left between them. CDR3 bases: TGTGCCAGCAGCTCGGGGGACATTACTAACTATGGCTACACCTTC. The encoded protein is CASSSGDITNYGYTF.

J is TRBJ1-1 and V is TRBV29-1; D is ambiguous. The length of the CDR3 is 11 residues. Germline V gene lookup returns CDR1 SQVTM and CDR2 ANQGSEA. Trimming left V 4 bases short and J 6 bases short, with 9 bases between. CDR3 in amino acids: CSVVSGAEAFF. The CDR3 bases are TGCAGCGTTGTGTCGGGAGCTGAAGCTTTCTTT.

The count of this clone is one. J is TRBJ2-7 and V is TRBV2, with a weak D call TRBD2 (6 bases). Trimming shortened V by 7 bases and J by 0 bases, and 13 bases separated the two germline ends. The CDR3 extends over 14 amino acids. The germline gives CDR1 SNHLY, CDR2 FYNNEI. The CDR3 DNA follows: TGTGCCAGCACTGTTGGGCGGGGCTCCTACGAGCAGTACTTC. Translation: CASTVGRGSYEQYF.

CDR3 coding DNA: TGTGCCAGCAGCTCCTTAGCCAGGAGCACTGAAGCTTTCTTT. It translates to CASSSLARSTEAFF. This sequence joins TRBV6-5 and TRBJ1-1; no reliable D call. The CDR3 contains 14 residues. V was clipped by 6 bases and J by 4 bases, with 15 bases between them. Germline CDR1 reads MNHEY; CDR2 reads SVGAGI.

V is TRBV25-1 and J is TRBJ1-4; 8 nucleotides agree with TRBD1. Germline V CDR1 and CDR2: MGHDK, SYGVNS. CDR3 length: 14 residues. V was pared by 7 bases and J by 8 bases, with 9 bases of the junction left unmatched. The CDR3 loop is CASNPGGLGEKLFF. The CDR3 DNA reads TGTGCCAGCAATCCAGGGGGCTTGGGCGAAAAACTGTTTTTT.

The CDR3 is CAWSGAAGVSDTQYF. The DNA of the CDR3 is TGTGCCTGGAGTGGCGCAGCGGGAGTTTCAGATACGCAGTATTTT. The rearrangement uses TRBV30 and TRBJ2-3; 8 bases are shared with TRBD2. The V and J ends lost 1 base and 4 bases, in that order; junction bases with no gene match: 7. Per the germline V gene, CDR1 is GTSNPN and CDR2 is SVGIG (reference sequence). CDR3 size: 15 residues.

This clone appeared a few times. The chain uses TRBV29-1 and TRBJ2-5; D uncertain. Germline-derived CDR1 and CDR2 are SQVTM and ANQGSEA. V dropped 1 base and J dropped 7 bases, with 7 bases sitting between them. The CDR3 loop spans 11 amino acids. The CDR3 DNA is TGCAGCGTTGAAGTAGGTGGGACCCAGTACTTC. Residues: CSVEVGGTQYF.

The chain has TRBV5-1 and TRBJ1-1; 7 nucleotides match TRBD1. The length of the CDR3 is 15 residues. Germline V gene lookup returns CDR1 SGHRS and CDR2 YFSETQ. The trim removed 1 base at V and 4 bases at J, leaving 7 bases unmatched. For the CDR3, the DNA is TGCGCCAGCAGCTTGCTCCAGGGGGAGGGCACTGAAGCTTTCTTT. It specifies CASSLLQGEGTEAFF. Supplemented by reference TRBV5-1 and TRBJ1-1, the full variable domain reads KAGVTQTPRYLIKTRGQQVTLSCSPISGHRSVSWYQQTPGQGLQFLFEYFSETQRNKGNFPGRFSGRQFSNSRSEMNVSTLELGDSALYLCASSLLQGEGTEAFFGQGTRLTVV.

This clone was detected only a few times. This chain links TRBV29-1 with TRBJ1-2; D is possibly TRBD1 (5 bases). Trimming pared 1 base from V and 6 bases from J, leaving 9 bases between. Looked up from germline, CDR1 is SQVTM and CDR2 is ANQGSEA. The CDR3 has 12 residues. CDR3 sequence (DNA): TGCAGCGTTGAAGGTGGGGCCAATGGCTACACCTTC. Residues: CSVEGGANGYTF. Full variable domain (rest looked up from reference TRBV29-1 and TRBJ1-2): SAVISQKPSRDICQRGTSLTIQCQVDSQVTMMFWYRQQPGQSLTLIATANQGSEATYESGFVIDKFPISRPNLTFSTLTVSNMSPEDSSIYLCSVEGGANGYTFGSGTRLTVV.